Following are 10 T cell receptor beta chains from one sample sequenced in a study of neurological immune-mediated disorders. TCRdb itself ran the 5' RACE reads through MiXCR, one entry per CDR3 protein. The data hold roughly 120,000 distinct CDR3 sequences, with approximately 3.2% observed a single time. The source material was PBMCs. The receptors were gathered from a woman in her 30s with multiple sclerosis.

This clonotype was detected ten times or more. The chain employs TRBV6-1 and TRBJ2-4, with D unresolved. This CDR3 is built from 12 residues. CDR1 and CDR2 from the germline V gene are MNHNS and SASEGT. Trimming pared 2 bases from V and 4 bases from J, leaving 3 bases between. The CDR3 here is CASSEQKNIQYF. The CDR3 DNA is TGTGCCAGCAGTGAACAGAAAAACATTCAGTACTTC.

Many counts were recorded for this clonotype. The chain recombines TRBV20-1 with TRBJ1-2, with a tentative D call TRBD1 (5 bases). CDR3 length: 11 amino acids. V dropped 6 bases and J dropped 6 bases, with 11 bases sitting between them. The germline gives CDR1 DFQATT, CDR2 SNEGSKA (reference sequence). Here the CDR3 reads CSAGVVNGYTF. The CDR3 DNA reads TGCAGTGCAGGGGTCGTTAATGGCTACACCTTC.

This clonotype was recorded many times. V usage is TRBV7-9 and J usage is TRBJ2-1; D gene unclear. With 5 bases removed from V and 7 bases from J, the gap between germline ends came to 12 bases. Germline CDR1 SEHNR, CDR2 FQNEAQ (reference sequence). This CDR3 is built from 13 residues. In DNA, the CDR3 is TGTGCCAGCAGCAAGAGAACGGAAAATGAGCAGTTCTTC. Its translation: CASSKRTENEQFF.

This clonotype was counted many times. The chain recombines TRBV27 with TRBJ2-5; a possible D gene is TRBD2 (6 bases). The germline V gene has CDR1 MNHEY and CDR2 SMNVEV (reference sequence). The CDR3 contains 15 residues. Trimming cost V 5 bases and J 5 bases, with 18 bases left between them. For the CDR3, the DNA is TGTGCCAGCAGTCTAGCGTACGGATTCGTGGAGACCCAGTACTTC. It specifies CASSLAYGFVETQYF.

This clonotype was observed at least ten times. The J gene is TRBJ2-7, the V gene TRBV20-1, with TRBD1 matching 9 bases. Germline-derived CDR1 and CDR2 are DFQATT and SNEGSKA (reference sequence). J gave up 4 bases and V 6 bases, and 7 bases lay outside the gene matches. The CDR3 consists of 13 residues. The CDR3 nucleotides read TGCAGTGCCGAAGACAGGGGGGGGTACGAGCAGTACTTC. It encodes CSAEDRGGYEQYF.

At least ten counts were recorded for this clonotype. CDR3 nucleotide sequence: TGTGCCAGCAGTGACACGAACACCGGGGAGCTGTTTTTT. Translating it yields CASSDTNTGELFF. The chain couples TRBV6-4 to TRBJ2-2; the D is unclear. Per the germline V gene, CDR1 is MRHNA and CDR2 is SNTAGT. The CDR3 sequence is 13 residues long. Trimming stripped 2 bases from V and 0 bases from J, with 1 base between.

V usage is TRBV6-2 or TRBV6-3 and J usage is TRBJ2-7, with D unresolved. Germline values: CDR1 MNHEY, CDR2 SVGEGT. CDR3 length: 14 amino acids. V was shortened by 7 bases and J by 2 bases, with 15 bases between the two germline ends. The CDR3, as DNA: TGTGCCAGCACACATCAAAATACACCCTACGAGCAGTACTTC. The encoded protein is CASTHQNTPYEQYF.

This clonotype was seen many times. V is TRBV19 and J is TRBJ2-3; D is ambiguous. The V end lost 4 bases, the J end lost 6 bases, and 11 bases lay between the germline ends. The CDR3 has 13 amino acids. The V gene's germline CDR1 is LNHDA and CDR2 SQIVND (reference sequence). CDR3 protein: CASSTPQADTQYF. The CDR3 coding sequence is TGTGCCAGTAGTACTCCTCAGGCGGATACGCAGTATTTT.

The genes are TRBV11-2 and TRBJ1-1; TRBD1 might be the D (6 bases). CDR3 size: 17 residues. Germline assignment: CDR1 SGHAT and CDR2 FQNNGV. Trimming removed 1 base from V and 5 bases from J, with 20 bases in between. The chain's CDR3 is CASSLGGQGRRGTEAFF. The CDR3 region has the DNA TGTGCCAGCAGCTTAGGGGGGCAGGGCCGCCGGGGGACTGAAGCTTTCTTT.

This clonotype was counted at least ten times. The V and J genes are TRBV5-1 and TRBJ1-1; D is undetermined. The CDR3 consists of 13 residues. The V and J ends lost 6 bases and 1 base respectively, with 10 bases between them. Germline CDR1 and CDR2: SGHRS and YFSETQ. The CDR3 DNA reads TGCGCCAGCAAAGCCGACACGAACACTGAAGCTTTCTTT. Protein product: CASKADTNTEAFF.